This TCR beta chain stems from a study of siplizumab effects on memory and regulatory T cells. Overall study results and limits: Naive T cells seemed more diverse than memory cells; they also seemed major alloresponse contributors.

The ends lost 1 base at V and 2 bases at J; junction bases unmatched: 6. Per germline, CDR1 LGHNA and CDR2 YNFKEQ. The CDR3 loop spans 18 amino acids. Remarks on this clone: As yet, its antigen is unknown.

The protocol was immunoSEQ multiplex PCR, while the TCRdb copy is restricted to in-frame clones and leaves out a portion. The sample lists around 120,000 clones, approximately 94% occurring once. The rearrangement links TRBV4-2 to TRBJ1-6; 9 bases align to TRBD1. This sequence originates from a human donor in good health. The material sequenced was non-Treg CD4+ T cells sorted from blood. CDR3 protein: CASSQVQTGGTYNSPLHF. For the CDR3, the DNA is TGTGCCAGCAGCCAAGTCCAGACAGGGGGAACCTATAATTCACCCCTCCACTTT.